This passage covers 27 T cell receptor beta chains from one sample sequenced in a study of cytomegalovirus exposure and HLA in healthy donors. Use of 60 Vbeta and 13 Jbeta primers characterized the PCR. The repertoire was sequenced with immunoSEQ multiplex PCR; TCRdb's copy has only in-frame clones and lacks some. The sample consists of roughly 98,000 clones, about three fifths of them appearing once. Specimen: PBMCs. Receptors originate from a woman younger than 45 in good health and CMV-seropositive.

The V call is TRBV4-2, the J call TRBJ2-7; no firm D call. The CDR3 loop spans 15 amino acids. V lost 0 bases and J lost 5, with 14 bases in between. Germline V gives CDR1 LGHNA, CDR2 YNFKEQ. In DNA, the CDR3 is TGTGCCAGCAGCCAAGAGGGTGCCAGGTGGGACGAGCAGTACTTC. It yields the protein CASSQEGARWDEQYF.

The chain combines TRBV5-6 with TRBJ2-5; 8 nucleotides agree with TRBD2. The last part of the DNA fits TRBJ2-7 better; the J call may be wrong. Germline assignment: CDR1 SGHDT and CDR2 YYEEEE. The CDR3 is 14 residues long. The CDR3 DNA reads TGTGCCAGCAGCTTCGGGACTAGTTCCTACGAGCAGTACTTC. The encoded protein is CASSFGTSSYEQYF.

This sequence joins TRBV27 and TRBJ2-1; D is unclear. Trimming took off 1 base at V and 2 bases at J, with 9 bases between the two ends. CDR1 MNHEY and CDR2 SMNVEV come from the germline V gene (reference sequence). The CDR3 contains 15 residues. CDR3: CASSLWASTYNEQFF. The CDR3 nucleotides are TGTGCCAGCAGTTTATGGGCCAGTACCTACAATGAGCAGTTCTTC.

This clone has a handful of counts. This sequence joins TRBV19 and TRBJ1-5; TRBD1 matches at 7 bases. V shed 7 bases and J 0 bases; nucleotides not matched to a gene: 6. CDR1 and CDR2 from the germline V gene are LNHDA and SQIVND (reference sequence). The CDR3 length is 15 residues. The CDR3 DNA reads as TGTGCCAGTAATCGGGACAGATATAGCAATCAGCCCCAGCATTTT. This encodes CASNRDRYSNQPQHF.

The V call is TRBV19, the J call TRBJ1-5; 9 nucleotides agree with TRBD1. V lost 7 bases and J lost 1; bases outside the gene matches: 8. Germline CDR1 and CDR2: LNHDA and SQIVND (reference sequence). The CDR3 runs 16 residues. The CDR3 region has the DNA TGTGCCAGTACCTCTCGGACAGGGGCGAGCAATCAGCCCCAGCATTTT. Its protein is CASTSRTGASNQPQHF.

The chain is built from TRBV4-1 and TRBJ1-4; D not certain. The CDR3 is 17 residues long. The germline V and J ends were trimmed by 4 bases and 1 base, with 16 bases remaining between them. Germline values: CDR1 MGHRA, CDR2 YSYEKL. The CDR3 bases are TGCGCCAGCAGCCCAGGAGCCTTTGAGGGAACTAATGAAAAACTGTTTTTT. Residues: CASSPGAFEGTNEKLFF.

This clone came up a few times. The CDR3 nucleotides are TGTGCCAGCAGCTCATGGCAGGGCCTACAAGAGACCCAGTACTTC. This encodes CASSSWQGLQETQYF. The V and J genes are TRBV7-6 and TRBJ2-5; TRBD1 might be the D (5 bases). The CDR3 spans 15 residues. Germline lookup yields CDR1 SGHVS and CDR2 FNYEAQ. Trimming left V 4 bases short and J 2 bases short, with 14 bases between.

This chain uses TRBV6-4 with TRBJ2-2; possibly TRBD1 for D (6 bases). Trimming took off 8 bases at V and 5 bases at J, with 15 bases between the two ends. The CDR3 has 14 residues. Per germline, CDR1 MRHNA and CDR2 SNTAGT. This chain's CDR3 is CASSRQEGTGELFF. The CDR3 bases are TGTGCCAGCTCCCGACAGGAAGGGACCGGGGAGCTGTTTTTT.

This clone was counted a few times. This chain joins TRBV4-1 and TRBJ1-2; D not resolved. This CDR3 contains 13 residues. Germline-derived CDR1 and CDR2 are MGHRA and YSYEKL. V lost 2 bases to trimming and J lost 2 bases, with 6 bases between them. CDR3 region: CASSQQINYGYTF. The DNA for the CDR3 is TGCGCCAGCAGCCAACAGATAAACTATGGCTACACCTTC.

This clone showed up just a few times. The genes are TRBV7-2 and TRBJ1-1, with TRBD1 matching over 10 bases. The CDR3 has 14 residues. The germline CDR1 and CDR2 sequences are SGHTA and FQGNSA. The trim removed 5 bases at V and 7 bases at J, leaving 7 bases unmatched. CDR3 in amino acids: CASSPRQGAGEAFF. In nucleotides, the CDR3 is TGTGCCAGCAGCCCCAGACAGGGGGCCGGTGAAGCTTTCTTT.

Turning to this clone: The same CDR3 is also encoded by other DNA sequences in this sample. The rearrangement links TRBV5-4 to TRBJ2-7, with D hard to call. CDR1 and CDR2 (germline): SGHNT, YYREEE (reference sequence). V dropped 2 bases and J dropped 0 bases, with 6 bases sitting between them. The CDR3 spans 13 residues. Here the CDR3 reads CASSLRSSYEQYF. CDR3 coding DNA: TGTGCCAGCAGCTTAAGGAGCTCCTACGAGCAGTACTTC.

The CDR3 DNA sequence: TGTGCCAGCAGCTTAGGGCGGGGGGCTTACAATGAGCAGTTCTTC. This sequence encodes CASSLGRGAYNEQFF. The V gene is TRBV11-2, the J gene TRBJ2-1; 8 bases match TRBD2. The CDR3 is made up of 15 amino acids. The J segment lost 4 bases and the V segment lost 1 base, leaving 3 bases of the junction unmatched. Germline V lookup: CDR1 SGHAT, CDR2 FQNNGV.

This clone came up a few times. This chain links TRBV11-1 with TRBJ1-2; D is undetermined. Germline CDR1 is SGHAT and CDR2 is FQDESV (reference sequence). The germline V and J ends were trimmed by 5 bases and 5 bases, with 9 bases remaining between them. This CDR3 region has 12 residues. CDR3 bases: TGTGCCAGCAGCATCTCGGGGTATGGCTACACCTTC. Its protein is CASSISGYGYTF.

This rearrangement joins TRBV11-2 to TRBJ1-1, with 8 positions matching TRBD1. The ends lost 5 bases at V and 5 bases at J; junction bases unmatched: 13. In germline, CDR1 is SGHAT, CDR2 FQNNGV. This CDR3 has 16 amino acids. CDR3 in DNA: TGTGCCAGCAGCCCCCGGGTAGGACAGGGAGGGACTGAAGCTTTCTTT. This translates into CASSPRVGQGGTEAFF. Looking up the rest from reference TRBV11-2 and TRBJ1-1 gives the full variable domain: EAGVAQSPRYKIIEKRQSVAFWCNPISGHATLYWYQQILGQGPKLLIQFQNNGVVDDSQLPKDRFSAERLKGVDSTLKIQPAKLEDSAVYLCASSPRVGQGGTEAFFGQGTRLTVV.

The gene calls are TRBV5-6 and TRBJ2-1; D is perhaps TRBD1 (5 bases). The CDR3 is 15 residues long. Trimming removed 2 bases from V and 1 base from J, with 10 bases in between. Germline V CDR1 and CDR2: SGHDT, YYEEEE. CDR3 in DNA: TGTGCCAGCAGCTTCGACAGCTCTTCCTACAATGAGCAGTTCTTC. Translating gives CASSFDSSSYNEQFF.

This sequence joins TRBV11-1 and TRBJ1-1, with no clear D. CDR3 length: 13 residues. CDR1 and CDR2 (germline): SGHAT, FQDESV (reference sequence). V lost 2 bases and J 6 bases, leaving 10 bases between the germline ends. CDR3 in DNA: TGTGCCAGCAGCTTACTGAGGGAAGCTGAAGCTTTCTTT. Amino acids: CASSLLREAEAFF.

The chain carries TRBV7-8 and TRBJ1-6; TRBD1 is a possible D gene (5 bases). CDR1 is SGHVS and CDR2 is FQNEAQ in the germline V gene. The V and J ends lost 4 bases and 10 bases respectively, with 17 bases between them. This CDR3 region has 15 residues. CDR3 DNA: TGTGCCAGCAGCTCTAGAGTAGGGGTGGGCTCACCCCTCCACTTT. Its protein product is CASSSRVGVGSPLHF.

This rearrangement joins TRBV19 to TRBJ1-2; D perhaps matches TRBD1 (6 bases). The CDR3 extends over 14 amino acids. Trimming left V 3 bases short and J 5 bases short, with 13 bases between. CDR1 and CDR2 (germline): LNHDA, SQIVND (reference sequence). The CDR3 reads CASSIQGLNYGYTF. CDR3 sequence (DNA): TGTGCCAGTAGTATCCAGGGGTTAAATTATGGCTACACCTTC.

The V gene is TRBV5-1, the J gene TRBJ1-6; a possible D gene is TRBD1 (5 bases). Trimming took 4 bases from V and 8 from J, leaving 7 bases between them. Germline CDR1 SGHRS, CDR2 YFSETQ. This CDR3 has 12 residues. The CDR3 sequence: CASSLGDSPLHF. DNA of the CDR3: TGCGCCAGCAGCCTAGGGGATTCACCCCTCCACTTT.

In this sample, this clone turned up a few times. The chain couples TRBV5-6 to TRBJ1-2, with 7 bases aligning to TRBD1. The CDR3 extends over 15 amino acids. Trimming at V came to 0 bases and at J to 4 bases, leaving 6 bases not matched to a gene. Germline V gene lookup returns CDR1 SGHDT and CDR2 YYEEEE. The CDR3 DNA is TGTGCCAGCAGCTTGGGACAGGGAGTGGGCTATGGCTACACCTTC. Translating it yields CASSLGQGVGYGYTF.

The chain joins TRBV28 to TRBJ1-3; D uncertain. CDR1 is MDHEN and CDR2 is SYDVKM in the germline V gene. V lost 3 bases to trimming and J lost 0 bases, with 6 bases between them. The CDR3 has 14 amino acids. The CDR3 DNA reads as TGTGCCAGCAGTTTTCCAGGCTCTGGAAACACCATATATTTT. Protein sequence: CASSFPGSGNTIYF.

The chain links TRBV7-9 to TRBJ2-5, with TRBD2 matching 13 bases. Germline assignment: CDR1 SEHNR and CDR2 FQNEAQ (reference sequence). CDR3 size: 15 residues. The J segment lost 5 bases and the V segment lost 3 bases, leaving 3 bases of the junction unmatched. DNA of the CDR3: TGTGCCAGCAGCTTCGGACTAGCGGGGGAGGAGACCCAGTACTTC. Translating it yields CASSFGLAGEETQYF.

The CDR3 bases are TGTGCCAGCAGGTATACAGGGGCCGGGTACTACGAGCAGTACTTC. Its protein is CASRYTGAGYYEQYF. The V call is TRBV6-6, the J call TRBJ2-7, with 7 bases matching TRBD1. This CDR3 comprises 15 residues. V was pared by 6 bases and J by 3 bases, with 11 bases of the junction left unmatched. Germline-derived CDR1 and CDR2 are MNHNY and SVGAGI (reference sequence).

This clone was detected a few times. Here the CDR3 DNA reads TGTGCCTGGAGCCTGGGACAGGGGGCCTCAGAGACCCAGTACTTC. Translating it yields CAWSLGQGASETQYF. The genes are TRBV30 and TRBJ2-5; TRBD1 aligns across 12 bases. Germline CDR1 is GTSNPN and CDR2 is SVGIG (reference sequence). The CDR3 has 15 residues. With V trimmed by 3 bases and J by 4 bases, 6 bases remained unmatched.

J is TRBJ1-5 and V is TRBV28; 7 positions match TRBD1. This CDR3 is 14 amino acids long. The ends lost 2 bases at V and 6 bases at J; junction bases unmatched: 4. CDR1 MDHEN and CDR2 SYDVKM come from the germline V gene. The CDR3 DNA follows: TGTGCCAGCAGTTTACAGGGGGAGGTTCAGCCCCAGCATTTT. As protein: CASSLQGEVQPQHF.

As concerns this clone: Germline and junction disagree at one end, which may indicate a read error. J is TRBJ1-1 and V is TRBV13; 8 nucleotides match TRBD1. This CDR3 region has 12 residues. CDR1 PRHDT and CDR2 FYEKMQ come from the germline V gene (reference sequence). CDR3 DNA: TGTACCAGCAGCTTATTCCAGGGGGCTATTTTCTTT. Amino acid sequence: CTSSLFQGAIFF.

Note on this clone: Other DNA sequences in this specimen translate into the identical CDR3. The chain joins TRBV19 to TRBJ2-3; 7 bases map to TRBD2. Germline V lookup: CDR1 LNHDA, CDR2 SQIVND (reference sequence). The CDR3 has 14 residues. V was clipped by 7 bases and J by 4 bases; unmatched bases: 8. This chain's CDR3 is CASTSGAGADTQYF. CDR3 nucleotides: TGTGCCAGTACGAGCGGGGCGGGAGCAGATACGCAGTATTTT.